Listed below are T cell receptor beta chains from one sample, sequenced in a study of T cells in Graves' hyperthyroidism and ophthalmopathy. TCRdb called the multiplex PCR reads again in MiXCR, with one record for every CDR3 protein. The profile covers about half a million distinct CDR3 sequences, with 15% to 20% appearing a single time and 47% taken by the ten largest. The sequencing input was blood. The receptors shown here come from a man aged 40-49 years with Graves' ophthalmopathy. CDR3s include the opening cysteine and the closing phenylalanine or tryptophan. A D gene is named only where the DNA matches it firmly. For some rows the clone size is stated as once, few or many, or as a class when expanded; others skip it.

>.|TRBJ2-3|.|TRBV7-6
CASSLAPAGGQGDTQYF
TGTGCCAGCAGCTTAGCCCCAGCGGGGGGACAGGGAGATACGCAGTATTTT
>many|TRBJ2-3|TRBD1|TRBV7-8
CASSSRGRGTDTQYF
TGTGCCAGCAGTAGCAGGGGGCGAGGTACAGATACGCAGTATTTT
>.|TRBJ1-2|TRBD1|TRBV6-1
CASSEGQGTIYGYTF
TGTGCCAGCAGTGAGGGACAGGGAACTATCTATGGCTACACCTTC
>.|TRBJ1-1|TRBD1|TRBV20-1
CSAGTGAGAFF
TGCAGTGCTGGAACAGGGGCTGGAGCTTTCTTT
>many|TRBJ1-1|.|TRBV20-1
CSAPRGTEAFF
TGCAGTGCTCCTAGGGGCACTGAAGCTTTCTTT
>.|TRBJ1-1|.|TRBV30
CAWSRKGSSAFF
TGTGCCTGGAGTCGCAAGGGATCGTCCGCTTTCTTT
>.|TRBJ1-5|.|TRBV9
CASSVRGDSNQPQHF
TGTGCCAGCAGCGTACGGGGAGATAGCAATCAGCCCCAGCATTTT
>.|TRBJ1-1|TRBD1|TRBV3-1
CASGNIGTENTEAFF
TGTGCCAGCGGGAACATCGGGACAGAGAACACTGAAGCTTTCTTT
>.|TRBJ1-1|.|TRBV9
CASSVVPGNSLMNTEAFF
TGTGCCAGCAGCGTAGTGCCGGGGAACTCCCTTATGAACACTGAAGCTTTCTTT
>few|TRBJ2-7|.|TRBV20-1
CSASPRGGYYEQYF
TGCAGTGCTAGCCCCAGGGGGGGATACTACGAGCAGTACTTC
>few|TRBJ1-5|.|TRBV28
CASKGPYSNQPQHF
TGTGCCAGCAAGGGACCGTATAGCAATCAGCCCCAGCATTTT
>many|TRBJ1-1|.|TRBV12-3/TRBV12-4
CASSFRDPNGEAFF
TGTGCCAGCAGTTTCCGGGACCCTAATGGGGAAGCTTTCTTT
>.|TRBJ2-3|TRBD2|TRBV29-1
CSVGLGLAGSDTQYF
TGCAGCGTTGGTCTGGGACTAGCGGGTTCGGATACGCAGTATTTT
>many|TRBJ2-7|TRBD1|TRBV28
CASSLGTGLLDEQYF
TGTGCCAGCAGTTTAGGGACAGGGCTCCTCGACGAGCAGTACTTC
>once|TRBJ1-1|.|TRBV6-9
CASSYPQDTEAFF
TGTGCCAGCAGTTATCCACAGGATACTGAAGCTTTCTTT
>few|TRBJ2-3|.|TRBV24-1
CATSDLLGADTQYF
TGTGCCACCAGTGATTTGTTGGGAGCAGATACGCAGTATTTT
>once|TRBJ2-7|.|TRBV5-5
CASSLGARTEFYEQYF
TGTGCCAGCAGCTTGGGGGCCCGGACAGAGTTTTACGAGCAGTACTTC
>few|TRBJ2-3|.|TRBV5-1
CASSLLRTDTQYF
TGCGCCAGCAGCTTGCTCAGAACAGATACGCAGTATTTT
>.|TRBJ2-1|TRBD2|TRBV10-3
CAISEPGGTYNEQFF
TGTGCCATCAGTGAACCGGGGGGGACCTACAATGAGCAGTTCTTC
>few|TRBJ2-2|.|TRBV7-2
CASTRRPGTGELFF
TGTGCCAGCACTCGACGACCGGGCACCGGGGAGCTGTTTTTT
>few|TRBJ1-4|TRBD1|TRBV2
CASSVQGDLSEKLFF
TGTGCCAGCAGTGTACAGGGGGACCTAAGTGAAAAACTGTTTTTT
>.|TRBJ2-7|.|TRBV9
CASSSLGEGEQYF
TGTGCCAGCAGTTCTTTGGGGGAAGGCGAGCAGTACTTC
>.|TRBJ1-2|TRBD1|TRBV6-1
CASTPTEGGGRGYTF
TGTGCCAGCACACCAACAGAGGGAGGGGGCCGTGGCTACACCTTC
>few|TRBJ2-5|TRBD1|TRBV15
CATSHRGPETQYF
TGTGCCACCTCCCACAGGGGTCCGGAGACCCAGTACTTC
>.|TRBJ2-3|TRBD1|TRBV6-1
CASSEVGDRWADTQYF
TGTGCCAGCAGTGAAGTTGGGGACAGGTGGGCAGATACGCAGTATTTT
>.|TRBJ2-2|TRBD1|TRBV2
CASRDRVGTGELFF
TGTGCCAGCAGGGACAGGGTAGGCACCGGGGAGCTGTTTTTT
>many|TRBJ1-1|TRBD1|TRBV29-1
CSVEKGTGNTEAFF
TGCAGCGTTGAAAAGGGGACAGGGAACACTGAAGCTTTCTTT
>many|TRBJ2-3|TRBD2|TRBV7-6
CASSLGAGVNTDTQYF
TGTGCCAGCAGCTTAGGGGCGGGGGTGAACACAGATACGCAGTATTTT
>.|TRBJ1-2|TRBD1|TRBV19
CASSGQGRDYGYTF
TGTGCCAGTAGCGGACAGGGGCGGGACTATGGCTACACCTTC
>.|TRBJ1-5|.|TRBV10-3
CAISERPGYSNQPQHF
TGTGCCATCAGTGAACGGCCAGGTTATAGCAATCAGCCCCAGCATTTT
>few|TRBJ1-2|TRBD1|TRBV6-2/TRBV6-3
CASSLGTGILPNYGYTF
TGTGCCAGCAGTTTGGGGACAGGGATCCTTCCTAACTATGGCTACACCTTC
>many|TRBJ2-4|.|TRBV28
CASSFPAVAWAKNIQYF
TGTGCCAGCAGTTTCCCCGCGGTGGCTTGGGCCAAAAACATTCAGTACTTC
>few|TRBJ2-7|.|TRBV20-1
CSARDGTPYEQYF
TGCAGTGCTAGAGACGGCACCCCCTACGAGCAGTACTTC
>.|TRBJ2-1|.|TRBV7-6
CASSLGAGDTYEQFF
TGTGCCAGCAGCTTAGGGGCCGGGGACACCTACGAGCAGTTCTTC
>.|TRBJ1-6|.|TRBV6-1
CASSNTRISSSYNSPLHF
TGTGCCAGCAGTAATACCAGGATATCAAGCTCCTATAATTCACCCCTCCACTTT
>few|TRBJ2-2|.|TRBV6-1
CASSPTPWTPTGELFF
TGTGCCAGCAGTCCGACCCCCTGGACACCTACCGGGGAGCTGTTTTTT
>.|TRBJ2-2|TRBD2|TRBV28
CASLSGSRDTGELFF
TGTGCCAGCCTTAGCGGGAGCCGGGACACCGGGGAGCTGTTTTTT
>few|TRBJ1-2|.|TRBV19
CASSIGATTGYGYTF
TGTGCCAGTAGTATTGGGGCCACGACCGGCTATGGCTACACCTTC
>many|TRBJ2-1|TRBD2|TRBV20-1
CSAGAGGGNEQFF
TGCAGTGCTGGCGCGGGAGGGGGCAATGAGCAGTTCTTC
>.|TRBJ2-7|.|TRBV18
CASSPPTGDEQYF
TGTGCCAGCTCACCGCCGACAGGAGACGAGCAGTACTTC
>few|TRBJ2-7|.|TRBV11-2
CASSLGVLYEQYF
TGTGCCAGCAGCTTAGGGGTACTCTACGAGCAGTACTTC
>many|TRBJ2-2|.|TRBV3-1
CASSQPLGRAVGELFF
TGTGCCAGCAGTCAACCCCTTGGCAGGGCTGTCGGGGAGCTGTTTTTT
>many|TRBJ2-7|.|TRBV28
CASRAGGLVYSGSYEQYF
TGTGCCAGCAGGGCTGGGGGGTTAGTATACAGTGGCTCCTACGAGCAGTACTTC
>.|TRBJ2-7|.|TRBV13
CASGYGVYEQYF
TGTGCCAGTGGCTACGGGGTCTACGAGCAGTACTTC
>many|TRBJ1-2|.|TRBV7-2
CASSLPGRAGYTF
TGTGCCAGCAGCTTACCCGGGAGGGCGGGCTACACCTTC
>.|TRBJ1-1|.|TRBV29-1
CSVWGVMNTEAFF
TGCAGCGTGTGGGGGGTCATGAACACTGAAGCTTTCTTT
>.|TRBJ2-2|TRBD2|TRBV6-1
CASSRLAGAGELFF
TGTGCCAGCAGTCGACTAGCGGGGGCCGGGGAGCTGTTTTTT
>.|TRBJ2-7|TRBD1|TRBV18
CASSSPRGAGGSYEQYF
TGTGCCAGCTCATCTCCCCGAGGGGCAGGGGGCTCCTACGAGCAGTACTTC
>few|TRBJ2-7|TRBD1|TRBV9
CASSPSTGIGFEQYF
TGTGCCAGCAGCCCATCGACAGGGATCGGTTTCGAGCAGTACTTC
>many|TRBJ1-1|.|TRBV5-1
CASSLDQITGYTEAFF
TGCGCCAGCAGCTTGGATCAGATTACAGGGTACACTGAAGCTTTCTTT
>.|TRBJ2-1|.|TRBV12-3/TRBV12-4
CASRLRRDNEQFF
TGTGCCAGCAGATTACGCAGGGACAATGAGCAGTTCTTC